The entry below gives a single T cell receptor (beta chain) sequence along with its context. Its target antigen remains unknown. No base quality values were provided; no much bigger clone lies one nucleotide off. The same CDR3 arises from other DNA sequences in this sample as well. Genomic DNA was isolated from the sorted cells so that the TCRbeta CDR3 region could be sequenced. TCRbeta CDR3 regions were sequenced using the immunoSEQ Assay. TCRdb obtained this table from immuneACCESS and retained in-frame rearrangements with V and J assigned. These tables miss some clones; where compared with another copy, unresolved V genes account for less than half of the shortfall, and the remainder is unexplained. The sample data list 63,000 or so clones, and roughly 80% of these were observed just once. About 1.1% of the sample lies in the top ten. Patients with autoimmune disease history or receiving systemic immunosuppression were excluded from the trial. Peripheral blood for TCR sequencing was collected from all dose cohorts at baseline, on cycle 4 day 1, and on cycle 7 day 1. The samples were drawn from a first-in-human, open-label, multicenter phase I dose-escalation trial of ivuxolimab. Adults with locally advanced or metastatic melanoma, renal cell, hepatocellular, or head and neck squamous cell carcinoma were enrolled in the trial. Before TCR sequencing, CD4+ T cells and CD8+ T cells were sorted from peripheral blood as separate populations.

This sample stems from a study of OX40 agonist ivuxolimab in advanced cancers. About the full investigation: Ivuxolimab, which targeted the costimulatory receptor OX40 (CD134), was an agonistic, fully human IgG2 monoclonal antibody. Intravenous ivuxolimab was administered to patients every 2 weeks at six dose levels: 0.01, 0.1, 0.3, 1.5, 3 and 10 mg/kg. Among the 52 dose-escalation patients, roughly 20 had hepatocellular carcinoma, 15 melanoma, 9 renal cell carcinoma and 9 head and neck cancer. The dose-escalation cohort was over 70% male with a mean age of about 54 years, ranging from about 23 to 85. Patients were allowed to have had prior anti-PD-1, anti-PD-L1 or anti-CTLA-4 therapy, and approximately 40% of the dose-escalation patients had previously received checkpoint inhibitors. Partial responses occurred in three dose-escalation patients: two with cutaneous melanoma and one with hepatocellular carcinoma. Peripheral TCRbeta sequencing was intended to test whether TCR sequence diversity was altered and clonal T-cell expansion was caused by ivuxolimab. The paper covers the monotherapy dose-escalation part of the phase I ivuxolimab trial, which included N of about 56 patients.

The CDR3 starts with the cysteine, ends with the phenylalanine, and has 17 residues. The retained sequence is limited to the CDR3, 51 bases, with the frame set at the first base. Compared with germline, V lacks 4 bases and J lacks 5 bases; bases without a gene match: 15. CDR1 and CDR2 are read off the germline V gene as SGHTA and FQGNSA. Overall results and qualifications from the work: At doses from 0.1 to 3.0 mg/kg, clonal expansion was seen in both CD4+ and CD8+ blood T cells between baseline and week 6. In the 0.1-3.0 mg/kg groups, partial responders were among the patients with the lowest normalized peripheral clonal expansion, particularly in CD8+ T cells. The antigen specificity of the clonally expanded peripheral T cells was not determined. After ivuxolimab, more expanded clones were found on average in CD8+ T cells than in CD4+ T cells. Low levels of normalized T-cell clonal expansion were also seen in some patients who did not respond.

This TCR was recovered from an adult with an advanced solid tumor such as melanoma, head and neck, liver or kidney cancer. The sample here was CD4+ or CD8+ T cells sorted from blood, taken in a trial of the OX40 agonist ivuxolimab. The chain links TRBV7-2 with TRBJ1-2; 8 central nucleotides agree with TRBD1. The CDR3 corresponds to CASSSAGQAGGTYGYTF. The base sequence is TGTGCCAGCAGCTCAGCGGGACAGGCAGGGGGGACGTATGGCTACACCTTC.